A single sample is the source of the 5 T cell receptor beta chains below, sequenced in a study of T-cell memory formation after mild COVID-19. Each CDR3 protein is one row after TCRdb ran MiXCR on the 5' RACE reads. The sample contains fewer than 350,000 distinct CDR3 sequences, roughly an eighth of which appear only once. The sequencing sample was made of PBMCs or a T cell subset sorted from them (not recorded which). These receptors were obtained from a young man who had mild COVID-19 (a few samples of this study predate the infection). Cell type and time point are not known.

The CDR3 region has the DNA TGTGCCAGCAGCCAAGCACTAGCGGGGATCACAGATACGCAGTATTTT. Encoded protein: CASSQALAGITDTQYF. This chain connects TRBV4-2 to TRBJ2-3; TRBD2 matches at 10 bases. Germline V gene sequence: CDR1 LGHNA, CDR2 YNFKEQ. Trimming took 1 base from V and 2 from J; bases not matched to a gene: 3. The CDR3 runs to 16 residues.

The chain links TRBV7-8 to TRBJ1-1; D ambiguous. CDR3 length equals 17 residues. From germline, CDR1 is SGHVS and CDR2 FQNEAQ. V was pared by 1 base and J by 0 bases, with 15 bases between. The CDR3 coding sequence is TGTGCCAGCAGCTTAGGTTCTATTAGGCAGGTGAACACTGAAGCTTTCTTT. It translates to CASSLGSIRQVNTEAFF.

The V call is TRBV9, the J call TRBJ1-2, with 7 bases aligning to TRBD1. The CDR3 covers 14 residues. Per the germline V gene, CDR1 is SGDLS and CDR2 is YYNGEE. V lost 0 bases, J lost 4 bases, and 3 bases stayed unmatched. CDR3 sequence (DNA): TGTGCCAGCAGCGTAGGCTCAGGGGGCTATGGCTACACCTTC. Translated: CASSVGSGGYGYTF.

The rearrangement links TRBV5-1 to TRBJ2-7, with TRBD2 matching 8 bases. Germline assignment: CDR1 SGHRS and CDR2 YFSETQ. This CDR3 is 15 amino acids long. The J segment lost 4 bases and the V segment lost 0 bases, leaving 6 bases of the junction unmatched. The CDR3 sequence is CASSLGTSGPYEQYF. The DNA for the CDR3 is TGCGCCAGCAGCTTGGGTACTAGCGGACCATACGAGCAGTACTTC.

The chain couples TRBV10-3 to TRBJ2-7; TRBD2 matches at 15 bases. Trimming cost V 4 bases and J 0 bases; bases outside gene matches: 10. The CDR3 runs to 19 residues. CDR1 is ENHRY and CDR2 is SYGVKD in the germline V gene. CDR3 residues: CAISGPGTSGGTSSYEQYF. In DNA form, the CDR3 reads TGTGCCATCAGTGGCCCCGGGACTAGCGGGGGGACGAGCTCCTACGAGCAGTACTTC.